This T cell receptor (beta chain) derives from a study of cytomegalovirus exposure and HLA in healthy donors (dated by TCRdb to about 2017). Describing the broader study: In an earlier analysis of some 610 of the donors, roughly 300 Gb of sequence data and just under 120 million unique TCR beta sequences from about 180 million T cells were reported. Roughly five DR-DQ haplotypes were treated as single units for association and clustering because of strong linkage in the cohort. All discovery cohort repertoires had been generated on a single sequencing platform. The number of typed donors differed by locus: about 620-640 for A, B, C, DRB1 and DQB1; 500 to 550 for DQA1; some 610 for DPA1; and roughly 470 for DPB1. Donor age, sex, ethnicity and CMV serostatus were compiled together with the repertoire data. Among 300 to 500 genotyped donors of the cohort, an average of approximately 240,000 unique TCR beta nucleotide sequences was sequenced per donor, of which roughly 17% were non-productive. An early release covering over 500 HLA-typed donors comprised about 290 gigabases of sequencing data and tens of millions of unique TCR sequences. The study profiled the T cell repertoires of around 700 subjects by immunosequencing and related them to cytomegalovirus serostatus. High-throughput TCR immunosequencing, statistical association of individual TCRs with disease status, and machine learning were combined to predict cytomegalovirus infection status. Rather than drawing on any new phenotypic data, the later analysis identified candidate immune exposures from TCR beta sequences and the way those sequences occurred across donors. Among the approximately 420 genotyped donors, around 81% belonged to the genetic ancestry cluster associated with self-reported Caucasian donors. An earlier analysis of roughly 580 of the donors used high-throughput TCR beta sequencing to judge whether each TCR beta V gene segment behaved as functional or pseudogenic. Both class I and class II loci were covered by HLA typing, at four-digit resolution. In addition to the first cohort of roughly 670 subjects, a separate validation cohort of about 120 different subjects was used. The study aimed to test whether signatures of past pathogen exposure could be identified by cataloging public T cell receptors. A later genetic analysis used genome-wide SNP genotypes for about three fifths of the 666 donors, treating that subset as a discovery cohort. To study patterns of TCR occurrence, a later analysis re-analyzed previously published TCR beta repertoires from 550 to 800 donors and added high-resolution HLA genotyping.

The CDR3 goes from the cysteine to the phenylalanine over 13 residues. Only the CDR3 region is kept as DNA, spanning 39 bases read in frame from base 1. Trimming removed 4 bases from V and 6 bases from J, leaving 12 bases between the germline ends. The germline V gene encodes CDR1 MNHEY and CDR2 SMNVEV (reference sequence). General study outcomes and caveats: Several of the top co-occurrence clusters appeared to be linked to parvovirus B19, influenza, CMV and Epstein-Barr virus, according to a later analysis. Because HLA typing was unavailable for some donors at each locus, only the typed subset was used in association tests. Because counts were too low, seventeen rarely observed V segments, including chromosome 9 orphons, were left out of the earlier analysis of 587 of the donors. The only immune exposure information available for the cohort was CMV serostatus. When HLA alleles, especially DR and DQ, strongly co-occurred, TCR associations were difficult to assign to individual alleles. A cluster of highly shared sequence variants was judged likely to represent a technical artifact of the sequencing pipeline. Some IMGT-functional V segments, including TRBV6-2 and TRBV6-3, could not be distinguished by the 87-base-pair reads and were therefore excluded. The cohort was sequenced for TCR beta chains only, and without alpha or paired-chain data the features that could be detected were limited. A few of the identified cytomegalovirus-associated TCR beta chains were confirmed in vitro to be specific for cytomegalovirus antigens. In a later genetic analysis, a missense DCLRE1C variant was associated with V-gene and J-gene trimming of TCR beta chains, and the association was replicated in an independent cohort. The classifier was reported to diagnose cytomegalovirus status with high specificity and sensitivity in both the original and validation cohorts. Presence/absence analyses assumed roughly uniform sequencing depth across donors, an assumption that may not hold. Linkage disequilibrium might explain the correlated functional status among segregating V segments, but an unknown experimental factor could not be excluded. Broadly in line with IMGT annotations, most TCR beta V segments showed up in productive rearrangements about 87% or about 30% of the time in an earlier analysis of about 500 of the donors. Specific HLA alleles were associated with 15,000 to 20,000 TCR beta sequences at a false discovery rate of 0.05 in a later analysis. The study listed 164 TCR beta chains as associated with cytomegalovirus. Most TCR sequences were observed very rarely across donors, whereas some public TCRs were present in many individuals. In a later analysis, TCR association rates were found to vary across HLA loci, with the most associated TCRs seen for DRB1 alleles and the fewest for HLA-C alleles. In a later analysis, HLA-associated TCR beta chains showed more clonal expansion and lower generation probabilities than non-associated chains that were equally common. A further reported finding was that TCR beta sequences accurately predicted the HLA-A and HLA-B alleles for most subjects in the first cohort. According to a later analysis, most CMV-associated TCR beta chains appeared to be HLA-restricted, and the HLA associations seemed to be driven largely by CMV exposure. A later genetic analysis reported fewer N-insertions in productive TCRs among donors in an Asian-associated ancestry cluster than the roughly 620-donor mean. The authors suggested that the approach could potentially be extended to other disease states and immunological phenotypes.

The library was built by means of the immunoSEQ multiplex PCR assay. A mixture of 60 forward primers for TCR Vbeta segments and 13 reverse primers for TCR Jbeta segments was used in the multiplex PCR. The CDR3 region of rearranged TCR beta genes was amplified from genomic DNA with a multiplex PCR assay. The amplified TCR beta libraries were sequenced on the Illumina HiSeq System as 87-base-pair reads. The original methods were these. In a later analysis, around 80 million unique TCR beta chains were counted across the 690 or so repertoires, and roughly 11 million of these chains were shared by at least two donors. To remove PCR and sequencing errors, raw reads were error-corrected and collapsed into unique sequences using a nearest-neighbor algorithm that merged closely related sequences. Alignment of CDR3 sequences to IMGT reference sequences was used to assign V, D and J gene segments. Each retained sequence needed at least a six-nucleotide match to both a V gene segment and a J gene segment. A rearrangement counted as productive if the CDR3 had no stop codons and remained in frame with V and J, and every other rearrangement counted as non-productive. CDR3 was defined according to IMGT convention as the region running from the second conserved V-encoded cysteine to the conserved J-encoded phenylalanine. In an earlier analysis of more than 550 of the donors, sequences lacking an unambiguous match to a single V gene segment were excluded. An earlier analysis of several hundred of the donors classified V segments as functional when productive rearrangements were above 56.7% and as segregating when the standard deviation between donors was above 5%. A statistical classification framework was developed to diagnose cytomegalovirus status using the catalog of TCR beta chain sequences. In a later analysis, TCR nucleotide sequences were compared against IMGT/GENE-DB human TR gene sequences so that V and J genes could be assigned. Using the TCRdist pipeline, a later analysis assigned CDR3 sequences along with most-parsimonious VDJ recombination scenarios. In a later analysis, every TCR beta chain was defined by the combination of its CDR3 amino acid sequence and its V-gene family, and reads without a unique V-gene family were dropped. As a way to deal with suspected cross-contamination and a sequencing artifact, a later analysis dropped more than 500 nucleotide sequences that were highly shared and had low generation probability. In a later analysis, a clonal expansion index for each public chain was calculated from normalized within-repertoire ranks of inferred template counts. In a later analysis, generation probabilities were computed with a VDJ recombination model fitted to out-of-frame rearrangements, and the resulting probabilities were checked against IGoR. A later analysis scored TCR-TCR, TCR-HLA and TCR-CMV co-occurrence with hypergeometric tests, applying a repertoire-size bias correction to TCR pairs. A later analysis estimated false discovery rates by permuting HLA or CMV assignments 20 times. A later analysis grouped co-occurring TCRs with DBSCAN, adding TCRdist sequence similarity when clustering within HLA-allele-positive subsets. Repertoires with fewer than 30,000 or more than 120,000 public chains, plus five repertoires with anomalous nucleotide sharing, were excluded from co-occurrence clustering. What TCRdb holds here is the immuneACCESS table cut down to in-frame rearrangements. Part of the clones is not present; checked against another copy, under half of the missing clones reflect an unresolved V gene, and the others are unexplained. That table is the source of V, J and clone size, and D and trimming were worked out from the DNA. The sample data list some 98,000 clones, and roughly 70% of these were observed just once. The top ten hold 2% to 2.5% of the sample.

The cohort comprised some 700 healthy bone marrow donors. All cohort members were sampled while nominally healthy, although unrecorded immune exposures were likely present. The donor tested CMV seronegative, placing the donor among the 350 or so seronegative members of the cohort. A peripheral blood sample was collected from each donor, and TCR beta sequencing was performed on peripheral blood mononuclear cells. Genomic DNA was extracted from the blood cell samples with the Qiagen DNeasy Blood Extraction Kit. Details on this clone: Its antigen specificity is not known. Within one base of it there is no much larger clone, and no base qualities were kept.

Source material: PBMCs. This sequence originates from a man aged 50-60 years in good health and CMV-seronegative. This receptor chain uses TRBV27 and TRBJ1-2, and possibly TRBD1, on 6 matching bases. The sequence in DNA is TGTGCCAGCAGTTACGCAGGGGAAGATGGCTACACCTTC. Its amino acids are CASSYAGEDGYTF.